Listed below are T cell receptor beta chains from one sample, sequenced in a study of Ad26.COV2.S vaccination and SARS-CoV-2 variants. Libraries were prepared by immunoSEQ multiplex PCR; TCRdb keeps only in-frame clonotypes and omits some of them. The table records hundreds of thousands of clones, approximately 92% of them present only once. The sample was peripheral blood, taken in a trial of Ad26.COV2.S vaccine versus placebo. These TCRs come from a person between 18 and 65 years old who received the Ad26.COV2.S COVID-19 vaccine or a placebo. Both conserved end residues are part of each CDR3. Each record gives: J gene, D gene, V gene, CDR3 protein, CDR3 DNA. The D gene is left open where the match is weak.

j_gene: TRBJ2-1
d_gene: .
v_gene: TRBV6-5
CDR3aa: CASSSDSFNEQFF
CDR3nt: TGTGCCAGCAGTTCGGATAGTTTCAATGAGCAGTTCTTC

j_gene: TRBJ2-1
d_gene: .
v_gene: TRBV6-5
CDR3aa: CASNIERVYYNEQFF
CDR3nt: TGTGCCAGCAATATCGAACGGGTCTATTACAATGAGCAGTTCTTC

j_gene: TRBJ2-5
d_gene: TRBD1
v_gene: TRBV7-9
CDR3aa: CASSGSAGGRETQYF
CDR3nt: TGTGCCAGCAGCGGCTCGGCAGGGGGCCGAGAGACCCAGTACTTC

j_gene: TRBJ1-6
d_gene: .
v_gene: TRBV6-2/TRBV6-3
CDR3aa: CASSGQPSSYNSPLHF
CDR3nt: TGTGCCAGCAGCGGACAGCCGAGCTCCTATAATTCACCCCTCCACTTT

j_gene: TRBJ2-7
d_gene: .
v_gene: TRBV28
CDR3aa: CASSSTRPSYEQYF
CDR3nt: TGTGCCAGCAGTTCCACTCGTCCCTCCTACGAGCAGTACTTC

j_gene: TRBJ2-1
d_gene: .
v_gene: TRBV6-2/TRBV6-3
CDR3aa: CASSYSLWRLEYNEQFF
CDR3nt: TGTGCCAGCAGTTACAGTCTCTGGAGGTTGGAGTACAATGAGCAGTTCTTC

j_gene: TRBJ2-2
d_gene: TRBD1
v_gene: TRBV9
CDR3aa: CASSVGGQGSFTGELFF
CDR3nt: TGTGCCAGCAGCGTGGGGGGACAGGGGAGTTTCACCGGGGAGCTGTTTTTT

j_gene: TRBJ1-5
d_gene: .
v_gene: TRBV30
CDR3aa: CAWSARQLNQPQHF
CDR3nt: TGTGCCTGGAGTGCGAGACAGCTCAATCAGCCCCAGCATTTT

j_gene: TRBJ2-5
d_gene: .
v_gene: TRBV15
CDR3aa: CATSRDGPGREETQYF
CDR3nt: TGTGCCACCAGCAGAGATGGGCCGGGACGGGAAGAGACCCAGTACTTC

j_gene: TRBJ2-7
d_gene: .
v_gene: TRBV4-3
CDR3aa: CASSQAPAYEQYF
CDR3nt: TGCGCCAGCAGCCAGGCCCCGGCCTACGAGCAGTACTTC

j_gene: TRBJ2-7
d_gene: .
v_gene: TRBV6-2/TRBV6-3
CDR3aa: CASSPGAGFYEQYF
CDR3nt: TGTGCCAGCAGCCCCGGGGCGGGGTTTTACGAGCAGTACTTC

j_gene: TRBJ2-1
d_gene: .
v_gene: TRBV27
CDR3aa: CASSFGLAVYNEQFF
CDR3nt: TGTGCCAGCAGTTTCGGCCTAGCTGTGTACAATGAGCAGTTCTTC

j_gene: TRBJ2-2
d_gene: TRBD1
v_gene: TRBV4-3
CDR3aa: CASSPWGQGAKVTGELFF
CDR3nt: TGCGCCAGCAGCCCATGGGGGCAGGGGGCCAAGGTCACCGGGGAGCTGTTTTTT

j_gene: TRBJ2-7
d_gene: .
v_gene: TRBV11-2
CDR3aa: CASSLRGPYEQYF
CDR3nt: TGTGCCAGCAGCTTAAGGGGTCCCTACGAGCAGTACTTC

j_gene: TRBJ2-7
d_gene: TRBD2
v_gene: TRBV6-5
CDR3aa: CASTSGSWYEQYF
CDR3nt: TGTGCCAGCACTAGCGGGAGTTGGTACGAGCAGTACTTC

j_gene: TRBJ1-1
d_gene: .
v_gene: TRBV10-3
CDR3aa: CAATGTEDTEAFF
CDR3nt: TGTGCCGCTACCGGGACGGAGGACACTGAAGCTTTCTTT

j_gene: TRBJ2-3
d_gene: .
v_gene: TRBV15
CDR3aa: CATSRGSAGYTDTQYF
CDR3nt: TGTGCCACCAGCAGAGGATCGGCTGGCTACACAGATACGCAGTATTTT